Listed below are T cell receptor beta chains from one sample, sequenced in a study of PD-L1 blockade in urothelial cancer. Profiled with immunoSEQ multiplex PCR; TCRdb holds only in-frame clones, not every one. The sample records tens of thousands of clones, about 88% being singletons. The source was PBMCs, collected around atezolizumab (anti-PD-L1) treatment. The source of these receptors is a man aged 60-69 years with urothelial cancer. Each CDR3 is given with its conserved first and last residue. The order of the fields is V gene, J gene, CDR3 protein.

V gene: TRBV27; J gene: TRBJ1-6; CDR3 protein: CASSRGDNSPLHF
V gene: TRBV15; J gene: TRBJ2-1; CDR3 protein: CATSRLGTSGNEQFF
V gene: TRBV7-2; J gene: TRBJ1-2; CDR3 protein: CASSYETGGRGYTF
V gene: TRBV5-1; J gene: TRBJ2-1; CDR3 protein: CASSIGQGTYNEQFF
V gene: TRBV4-2; J gene: TRBJ2-3; CDR3 protein: CASSHSSSDTQYF
V gene: TRBV28; J gene: TRBJ1-1; CDR3 protein: CASSLSGGGTEAFF
V gene: TRBV5-1; J gene: TRBJ2-4; CDR3 protein: CASSHGQGLAKNIQYF
V gene: TRBV7-9; J gene: TRBJ2-7; CDR3 protein: CASSLRTSGSSYEQYF
V gene: TRBV4-2; J gene: TRBJ1-3; CDR3 protein: CASSQDSLSVGNTIYF
V gene: TRBV9; J gene: TRBJ2-1; CDR3 protein: CASSVGPAGGDNEQFF
V gene: TRBV7-3; J gene: TRBJ2-7; CDR3 protein: CASSLIQGHEQYF
V gene: TRBV6-4; J gene: TRBJ2-1; CDR3 protein: CASSENGQGGNEQFF
V gene: TRBV7-6; J gene: TRBJ2-1; CDR3 protein: CASSLVSGGEQFF
V gene: TRBV6-6; J gene: TRBJ1-2; CDR3 protein: CASSYEGGDYGYTF
V gene: TRBV29-1; J gene: TRBJ2-5; CDR3 protein: CSVEGQRARETQYF
V gene: TRBV5-5; J gene: TRBJ2-7; CDR3 protein: CASSLVFLAGVHEQYF
V gene: TRBV11-2; J gene: TRBJ1-6; CDR3 protein: CASSLVGSTYNSPLHF
V gene: TRBV19; J gene: TRBJ2-7; CDR3 protein: CASRGEDSYEQYF
V gene: TRBV5-4; J gene: TRBJ2-7; CDR3 protein: CASSPRQGLGEQYF
V gene: TRBV19; J gene: TRBJ2-7; CDR3 protein: CASSFSRGGEQYF
V gene: TRBV6-5; J gene: TRBJ1-5; CDR3 protein: CASSRDRGNQPQHF
V gene: TRBV13; J gene: TRBJ1-5; CDR3 protein: CASSLGLTGASNQPQHF
V gene: TRBV27; J gene: TRBJ2-7; CDR3 protein: CASSSGRTKNSYEQYF
V gene: TRBV5-1; J gene: TRBJ2-3; CDR3 protein: CASSQNIGGLTDTQYF
V gene: TRBV6-1; J gene: TRBJ2-7; CDR3 protein: CASSVSGYRQYF
V gene: TRBV19; J gene: TRBJ2-3; CDR3 protein: CASKSSTGTDTQYF
V gene: TRBV13; J gene: TRBJ1-1; CDR3 protein: CASSLGGRQLNTEAFF
V gene: TRBV5-1; J gene: TRBJ2-7; CDR3 protein: CASSPGQGYYEQYF
V gene: TRBV19; J gene: TRBJ2-5; CDR3 protein: CASSTSLTSGRRRETQYF
V gene: TRBV20-1; J gene: TRBJ2-1; CDR3 protein: CSARGGNEQFF
V gene: TRBV25-1; J gene: TRBJ1-1; CDR3 protein: CASSKQGTEAFF
V gene: TRBV6-6; J gene: TRBJ2-3; CDR3 protein: CASSYGRGVLTDTQYF
V gene: TRBV15; J gene: TRBJ2-2; CDR3 protein: CATSRDLLALWNTGELFF
V gene: TRBV30; J gene: TRBJ1-1; CDR3 protein: CAWSEGGGTEAFF
V gene: TRBV18; J gene: TRBJ2-7; CDR3 protein: CASSPSGGFYEQYF
V gene: TRBV29-1; J gene: TRBJ2-3; CDR3 protein: CSVEDVFGRGGVTDTQYF
V gene: TRBV10-3; J gene: TRBJ1-2; CDR3 protein: CAISEQASNYGYTF
V gene: TRBV6-6; J gene: TRBJ1-2; CDR3 protein: CASSYLQGAQGYTF
V gene: TRBV6-5; J gene: TRBJ2-2; CDR3 protein: CASKGSGVTGELFF
V gene: TRBV14; J gene: TRBJ2-1; CDR3 protein: CASSQLDGGASNEQFF
V gene: TRBV6-5; J gene: TRBJ2-1; CDR3 protein: CASSYGGQGRNEQFF
V gene: TRBV6-6; J gene: TRBJ1-1; CDR3 protein: CASSTDRGNTEAFF
V gene: TRBV5-8; J gene: TRBJ1-5; CDR3 protein: CASSLMGRGQPQHF
V gene: TRBV11-1; J gene: TRBJ1-1; CDR3 protein: CASSSSRGNTEAFF
V gene: TRBV21-1; J gene: TRBJ2-7; CDR3 protein: CASSPQDYEQYF
V gene: TRBV12-5; J gene: TRBJ1-5; CDR3 protein: CASGLAGVGGGTQPQHF
V gene: TRBV7-9; J gene: TRBJ1-2; CDR3 protein: CASRGGSYGYTF
V gene: TRBV5-1; J gene: TRBJ1-6; CDR3 protein: CASSFHRDSYNSPLHF
V gene: TRBV6-5; J gene: TRBJ2-1; CDR3 protein: CASSYSGLGYNEQFF
V gene: TRBV7-2; J gene: TRBJ2-7; CDR3 protein: CASSSGRLYEQYF
V gene: TRBV19; J gene: TRBJ2-1; CDR3 protein: CASSIDLETETYNEQFF
V gene: TRBV5-1; J gene: TRBJ1-1; CDR3 protein: CASSPQGMNTEAFF
V gene: TRBV6-5; J gene: TRBJ1-1; CDR3 protein: CASGEAFF